These T cell receptor beta chains were read from a single sample in a study of early T cells in non-severe SARS-CoV-2 infection. TCRdb redid the calling of the 5' RACE reads with MiXCR, one entry per CDR3 protein. This sample has tens of thousands of distinct CDR3 sequences, with around 14% found just once. Sequencing was done on a sample of whole blood. The receptors stem from an adult who was a healthcare worker with PCR-confirmed SARS-CoV-2 infection or an uninfected control (not recorded which). The CDR3 runs from the conserved cysteine through the conserved F or W. The D gene is left open where the match is weak. Not every row has a clone size; where given, it reads once, few, many or a size class.

V gene	J gene	CDR3 length	D gene	clone size	CDR3 protein	CDR3 DNA
TRBV19	TRBJ1-4	14	.	many	CASTFQATNEKLFF	TGTGCCAGTACCTTCCAAGCAACTAATGAAAAACTGTTTTTT
TRBV7-2	TRBJ2-5	15	TRBD2	.	CASSIRLAGQETQYF	TGTGCCAGCAGCATCCGACTAGCGGGGCAAGAGACCCAGTACTTC
TRBV29-1	TRBJ2-7	12	.	many	CSVEDYQVEQYF	TGCAGCGTTGAAGATTATCAGGTGGAGCAGTACTTC
TRBV28	TRBJ1-6	12	.	.	CASSPPGRALHF	TGTGCCAGCAGTCCTCCAGGTCGGGCCCTCCACTTT
TRBV9	TRBJ2-3	13	.	.	CASSIRLVDTQYF	TGTGCCAGCAGCATTAGACTGGTAGATACGCAGTATTTT
TRBV6-2/TRBV6-3	TRBJ2-7	15	TRBD1	.	CASSFWTGGSYEQYF	TGTGCCAGCAGTTTCTGGACAGGGGGCAGCTACGAGCAGTACTTC
TRBV6-1	TRBJ2-7	13	.	.	CASSAGDGYEQYF	TGTGCCAGCAGTGCAGGGGATGGCTACGAGCAGTACTTC
TRBV10-3	TRBJ1-2	16	TRBD1	many	CAISESQQGGTYGYTF	TGTGCCATCAGTGAGTCTCAACAGGGGGGTACCTATGGCTACACCTTC
TRBV5-6	TRBJ2-3	15	.	few	CASRVTGGVTDTQYF	TGTGCCAGCAGAGTAACGGGGGGCGTCACAGATACGCAGTATTTT
TRBV20-1	TRBJ1-1	11	.	few	CSAREFTEAFF	TGCAGTGCTAGAGAATTCACTGAAGCTTTCTTT
TRBV10-3	TRBJ1-6	15	.	.	CAISVRELSNSPLHF	TGTGCCATCAGTGTACGGGAGTTGAGTAATTCACCCCTCCACTTT
TRBV7-3	TRBJ2-2	16	TRBD2	few	CASSLPTSGNTGELFF	TGTGCCAGCAGCCTCCCGACTAGCGGGAACACCGGGGAGCTGTTTTTT
TRBV28	TRBJ1-1	14	.	few	CASLIGGLYTEAFF	TGTGCCAGCCTAATAGGGGGTTTGTACACTGAAGCTTTCTTT
TRBV28	TRBJ2-7	12	.	.	CASRGEALKQYF	TGTGCCAGCAGGGGGGAAGCCTTGAAGCAGTACTTC
TRBV6-2/TRBV6-3	TRBJ1-5	16	.	many	CASSSLARQPDQPQHF	TGTGCCAGCAGTTCCCTCGCGCGGCAGCCAGATCAGCCCCAGCATTTT
TRBV11-2	TRBJ2-1	16	TRBD1	.	CASRAPQGQIYNEQFF	TGTGCCAGCAGGGCCCCCCAGGGACAGATCTACAATGAGCAGTTCTTC
TRBV6-6	TRBJ1-1	15	.	.	CASSYSGASRTEAFF	TGTGCCAGCAGTTACTCGGGGGCAAGTCGGACTGAAGCTTTCTTT
TRBV11-1	TRBJ2-6	17	.	.	CASSLHLYRSGANVLTF	TGTGCCAGCAGCTTACACCTCTACAGGTCTGGGGCCAACGTCCTGACTTTC
TRBV12-3/TRBV12-4	TRBJ2-1	15	TRBD1	.	CASGTGTGGYNEQFF	TGTGCCAGCGGTACCGGGACAGGGGGCTACAATGAGCAGTTCTTC
TRBV7-2	TRBJ1-1	18	TRBD1	few	CASSSSWGTGRSNTEAFF	TGTGCCAGCAGTTCAAGTTGGGGGACAGGGAGGAGTAACACTGAAGCTTTCTTT
TRBV4-2	TRBJ1-2	15	TRBD1	.	CASSQEAGGLYGYTF	TGTGCCAGCAGCCAAGAGGCAGGGGGCCTCTATGGCTACACCTTC
TRBV28	TRBJ1-2	15	.	.	CASSRGNRAGHGYTF	TGTGCCAGCAGTCGGGGGAACCGTGCGGGCCATGGCTACACCTTC
TRBV7-2	TRBJ2-2	16	TRBD2	many	CASRSLAGGHTGELFF	TGTGCCAGCAGATCTCTAGCGGGGGGGCACACCGGGGAGCTGTTTTTT
TRBV12-3/TRBV12-4	TRBJ2-3	14	.	.	CASSFGGQADTQYF	TGTGCCAGCAGTTTTGGGGGTCAAGCAGATACGCAGTATTTT